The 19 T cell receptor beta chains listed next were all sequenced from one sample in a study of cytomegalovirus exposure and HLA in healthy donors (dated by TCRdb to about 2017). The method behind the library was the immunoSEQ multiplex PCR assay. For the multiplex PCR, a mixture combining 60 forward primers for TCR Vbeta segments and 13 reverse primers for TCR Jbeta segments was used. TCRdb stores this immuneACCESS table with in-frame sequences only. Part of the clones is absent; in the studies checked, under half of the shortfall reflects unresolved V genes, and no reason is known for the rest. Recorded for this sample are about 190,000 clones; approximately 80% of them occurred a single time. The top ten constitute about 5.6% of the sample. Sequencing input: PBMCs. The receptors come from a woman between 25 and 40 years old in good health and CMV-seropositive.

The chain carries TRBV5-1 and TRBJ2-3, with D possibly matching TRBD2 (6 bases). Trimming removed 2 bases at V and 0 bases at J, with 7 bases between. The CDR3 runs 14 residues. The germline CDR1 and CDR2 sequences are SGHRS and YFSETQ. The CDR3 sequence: CASSFRGSTDTQYF. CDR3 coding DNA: TGCGCCAGCAGCTTTCGGGGGAGCACAGATACGCAGTATTTT.

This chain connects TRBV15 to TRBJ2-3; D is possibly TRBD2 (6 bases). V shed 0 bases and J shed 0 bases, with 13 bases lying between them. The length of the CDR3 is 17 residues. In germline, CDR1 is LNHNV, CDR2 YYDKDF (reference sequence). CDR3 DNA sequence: TGTGCCACCAGCAGAGACAAATGGAGGGGAAGCACAGATACGCAGTATTTT. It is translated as CATSRDKWRGSTDTQYF.

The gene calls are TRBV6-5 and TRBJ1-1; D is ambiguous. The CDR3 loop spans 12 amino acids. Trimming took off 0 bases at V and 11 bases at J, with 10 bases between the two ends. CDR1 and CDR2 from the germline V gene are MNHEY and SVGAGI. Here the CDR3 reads CASSYSGGRAFF. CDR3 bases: TGTGCCAGCAGTTACTCAGGAGGACGGGCTTTCTTT.

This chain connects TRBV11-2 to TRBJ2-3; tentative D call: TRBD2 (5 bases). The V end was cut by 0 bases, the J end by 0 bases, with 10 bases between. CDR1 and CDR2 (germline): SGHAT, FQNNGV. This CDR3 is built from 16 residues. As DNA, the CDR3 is TGTGCCAGCAGCTTAGATCTGAGACTAAGCACAGATACGCAGTATTTT. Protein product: CASSLDLRLSTDTQYF.

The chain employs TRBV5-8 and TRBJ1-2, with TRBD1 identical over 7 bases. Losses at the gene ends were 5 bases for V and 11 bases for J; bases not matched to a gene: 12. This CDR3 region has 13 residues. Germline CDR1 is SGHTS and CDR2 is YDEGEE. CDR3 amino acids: CASRGVAGGKYTF. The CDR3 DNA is TGTGCCAGCAGAGGCGTGGCAGGGGGAAAGTACACCTTC.

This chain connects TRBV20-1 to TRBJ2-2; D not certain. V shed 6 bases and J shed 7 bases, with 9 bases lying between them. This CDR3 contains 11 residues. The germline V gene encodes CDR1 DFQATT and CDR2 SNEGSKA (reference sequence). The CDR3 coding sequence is TGCAGTGCCCCGGAGTTCGGGGAGCTGTTTTTT. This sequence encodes CSAPEFGELFF.

CDR3 sequence reads: CASSFGQFEKLFF. CDR3 in DNA: TGCGCCAGCAGCTTTGGACAGTTTGAAAAACTGTTTTTT. The V and J genes are TRBV5-1 and TRBJ1-4; a weak D match, TRBD1 (6 bases). The germline gives CDR1 SGHRS, CDR2 YFSETQ. The CDR3 loop spans 13 amino acids. V lost 2 bases to trimming and J lost 7 bases, with 9 bases between them.

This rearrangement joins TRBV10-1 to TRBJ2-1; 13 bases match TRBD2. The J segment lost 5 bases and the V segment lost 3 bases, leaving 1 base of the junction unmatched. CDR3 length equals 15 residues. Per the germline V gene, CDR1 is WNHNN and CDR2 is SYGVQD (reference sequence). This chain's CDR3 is CASSEGLAGDNEQFF. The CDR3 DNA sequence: TGCGCCAGCAGTGAAGGACTAGCGGGGGACAATGAGCAGTTCTTC.

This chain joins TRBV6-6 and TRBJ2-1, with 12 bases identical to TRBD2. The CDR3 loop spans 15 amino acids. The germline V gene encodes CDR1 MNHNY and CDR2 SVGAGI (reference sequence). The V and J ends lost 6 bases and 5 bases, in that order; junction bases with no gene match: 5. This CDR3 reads CASSLGLAGNNEQFF. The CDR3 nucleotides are TGTGCCAGCAGCTTGGGACTAGCGGGTAACAATGAGCAGTTCTTC.

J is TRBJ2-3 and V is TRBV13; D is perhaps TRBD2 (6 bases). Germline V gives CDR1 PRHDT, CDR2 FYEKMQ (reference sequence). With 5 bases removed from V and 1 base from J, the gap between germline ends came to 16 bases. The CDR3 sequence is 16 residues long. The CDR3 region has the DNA TGTGCCAGCAGCCTGGGCCGGGGGAGACGCACAGATACGCAGTATTTT. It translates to CASSLGRGRRTDTQYF.

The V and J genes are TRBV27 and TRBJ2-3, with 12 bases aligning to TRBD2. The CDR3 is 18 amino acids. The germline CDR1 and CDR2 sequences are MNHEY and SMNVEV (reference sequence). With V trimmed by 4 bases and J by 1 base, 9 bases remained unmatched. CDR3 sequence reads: CASSSRLAGAGRTDTQYF. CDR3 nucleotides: TGTGCCAGCAGTTCCAGACTAGCGGGAGCCGGTCGCACAGATACGCAGTATTTT.

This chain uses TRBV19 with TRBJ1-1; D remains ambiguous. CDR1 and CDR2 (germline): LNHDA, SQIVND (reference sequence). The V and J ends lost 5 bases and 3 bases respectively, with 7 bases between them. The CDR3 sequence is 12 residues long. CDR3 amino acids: CASSYRDTEAFF. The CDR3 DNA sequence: TGTGCCAGTAGTTATCGAGACACTGAAGCTTTCTTT.

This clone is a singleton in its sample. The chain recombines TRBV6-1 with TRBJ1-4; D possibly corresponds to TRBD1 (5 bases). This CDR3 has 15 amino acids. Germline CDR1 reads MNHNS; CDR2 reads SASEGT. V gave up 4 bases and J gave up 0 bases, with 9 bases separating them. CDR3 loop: CASSGQLATNEKLFF. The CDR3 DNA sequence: TGTGCCAGCAGTGGACAGCTAGCAACTAATGAAAAACTGTTTTTT.

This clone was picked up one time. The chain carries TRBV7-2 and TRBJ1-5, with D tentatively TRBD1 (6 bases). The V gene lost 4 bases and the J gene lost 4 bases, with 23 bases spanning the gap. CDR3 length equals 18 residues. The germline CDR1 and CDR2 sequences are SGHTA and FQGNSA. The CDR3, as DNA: TGTGCCAGCAGCTCCAACAATTGGGGGGGCCGAACTAATCAGCCCCAGCATTTT. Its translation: CASSSNNWGGRTNQPQHF.

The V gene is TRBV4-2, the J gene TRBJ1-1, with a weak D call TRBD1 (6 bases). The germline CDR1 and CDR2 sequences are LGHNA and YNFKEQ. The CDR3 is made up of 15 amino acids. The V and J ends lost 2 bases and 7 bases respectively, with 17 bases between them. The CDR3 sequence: CASSQYRQVSGEAFF. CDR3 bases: TGTGCCAGCAGCCAATACCGACAGGTATCGGGTGAAGCTTTCTTT.

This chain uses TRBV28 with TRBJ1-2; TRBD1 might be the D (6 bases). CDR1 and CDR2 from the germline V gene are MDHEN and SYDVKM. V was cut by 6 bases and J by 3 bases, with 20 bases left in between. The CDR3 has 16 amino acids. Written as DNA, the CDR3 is TGTGCCAGCAGGGGGGCGGGGGAAAGCCTCTACTATGGCTACACCTTC. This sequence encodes CASRGAGESLYYGYTF.

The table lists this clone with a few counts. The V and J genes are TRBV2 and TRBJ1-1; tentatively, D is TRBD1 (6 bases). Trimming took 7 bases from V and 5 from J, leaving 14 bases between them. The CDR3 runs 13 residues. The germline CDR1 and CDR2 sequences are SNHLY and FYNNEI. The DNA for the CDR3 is TGTGCCAGCATTGGGCGAACAGGGACTGAAGCTTTCTTT. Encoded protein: CASIGRTGTEAFF.

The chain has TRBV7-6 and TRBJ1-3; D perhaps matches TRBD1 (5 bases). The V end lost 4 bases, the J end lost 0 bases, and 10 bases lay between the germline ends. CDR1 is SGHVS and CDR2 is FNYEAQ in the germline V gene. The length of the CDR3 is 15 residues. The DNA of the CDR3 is TGTGCCAGCAGCTCCGACAGCTACTCTGGAAACACCATATATTTT. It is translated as CASSSDSYSGNTIYF.

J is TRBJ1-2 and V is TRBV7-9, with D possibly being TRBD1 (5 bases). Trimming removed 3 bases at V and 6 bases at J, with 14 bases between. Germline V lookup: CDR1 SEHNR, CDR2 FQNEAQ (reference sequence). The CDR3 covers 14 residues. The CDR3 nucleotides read TGTGCCAGCAGCTTCCCCGGGGGTTCCGATGGCTACACCTTC. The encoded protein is CASSFPGGSDGYTF. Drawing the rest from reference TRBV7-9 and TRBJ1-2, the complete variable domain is DTGVSQNPRHKITKRGQNVTFRCDPISEHNRLYWYRQTLGQGPEFLTYFQNEAQLEKSRLLSDRFSAERPKGSFSTLEIQRTEQGDSAMYLCASSFPGGSDGYTFGSGTRLTVV.